Presented here are 18 T cell receptor beta chains from one specimen sequenced in a study of human T cells and chemical hapten exposure. Time point: patch test 1, 2 weeks after DPC sensitization. Stated treatment: therapeutic diphenylcyclopropenone sensitization with weekly scalp DPC. A single record per CDR3 protein comes from TCRdb applying MiXCR to the RACE reads. Counted here are 50,000 or so distinct CDR3 sequences, 8% to 9.5% occurring once; the ten biggest clones make up roughly 4.1%. The source was whole blood, collected in connection with sensitization to the hapten diphenylcyclopropenone (DPC). These receptors originate from a woman between 45 and 60 years old with alopecia areata. Some clones in this sample may be carry-over from other donors' samples.

This clonotype has at least ten counts. The chain carries TRBV20-1 and TRBJ2-1; 7 nucleotides align to TRBD2. Looked up from germline, CDR1 is DFQATT and CDR2 is SNEGSKA (reference sequence). V shed 5 bases, J shed 4 bases, and the junction held 8 bases outside the gene matches. CDR3 length equals 14 residues. Here the CDR3 DNA reads TGCAGTGCTGGCCGGGCTAGCGGATACAATGAGCAGTTCTTC. It yields the protein CSAGRASGYNEQFF.

At least ten counts were recorded for this clonotype. In DNA form, the CDR3 reads TGTGCCACGAAGTCTAGCAGGACTAACTATGGCTACACCTTC. Amino acid sequence: CATKSSRTNYGYTF. The rearrangement uses TRBV6-6 and TRBJ1-2; the D is unclear. CDR3 length: 14 amino acids. V was trimmed by 10 bases and J by 0 bases, leaving 15 bases between them. CDR1 and CDR2 (germline): MNHNY, SVGAGI (reference sequence).

This clonotype is deemed medium-sized. The gene calls are TRBV29-1 and TRBJ2-7, with TRBD1 matching 11 bases. The V gene's germline CDR1 is SQVTM and CDR2 ANQGSEA. This CDR3 spans 12 amino acids. Trimming took 6 bases from V and 6 from J; bases not matched to a gene: 4. In nucleotides, the CDR3 is TGCAGCGTGGCGGGGACAGGGGGCGAGCAGTACTTC. Protein: CSVAGTGGEQYF.

The chain has TRBV18 and TRBJ2-4; 11 bases match TRBD2. The J segment lost 0 bases and the V segment lost 1 base, leaving 8 bases of the junction unmatched. The CDR3 is 19 residues long. Germline-derived CDR1 and CDR2 are KGHSH and LQKENI. The CDR3 DNA is TGTGCCAGCTCACCACTTATAGCGGGAGGGCCAAAAGCCAAAAACATTCAGTACTTC. Translating it yields CASSPLIAGGPKAKNIQYF.

This clonotype was found many times. This rearrangement joins TRBV12-3 or TRBV12-4 to TRBJ1-6, with 8 bases aligning to TRBD1. The length of the CDR3 is 15 residues. Trimming cost V 6 bases and J 9 bases; bases outside gene matches: 10. This chain's CDR3 is CASRTGTGPLSPLHF. The CDR3, as DNA: TGTGCCAGCAGGACAGGGACAGGCCCCCTTTCACCCCTCCACTTT.

There are many counts of this clonotype. The chain employs TRBV12-3 or TRBV12-4 and TRBJ2-1; possibly TRBD2 for D (6 bases). V shed 5 bases and J shed 2 bases, with 10 bases lying between them. CDR3 length: 14 amino acids. The CDR3 DNA is TGTGCCAGCAGTCCCCGGACTACCTACAATGAGCAGTTCTTC. Amino acid sequence: CASSPRTTYNEQFF.

There are many counts of this clonotype. The rearrangement uses TRBV30 and TRBJ1-1; a weak D match, TRBD1 (5 bases). Germline values: CDR1 GTSNPN, CDR2 SVGIG (reference sequence). The CDR3 is made up of 11 amino acids. Between the trimmed V and J ends, which lost 2 bases and 11 bases, there was a span of 12 bases. The CDR3 DNA sequence: TGTGCCTGGAGTTTGGGGGACTTGGCTTTCTTT. Amino acids: CAWSLGDLAFF.

This clonotype was recorded many times. V gene TRBV7-2 combines with J gene TRBJ2-6; possibly TRBD1 for D (6 bases). The CDR3 extends over 16 amino acids. From germline, CDR1 is SGHTA and CDR2 FQGNSA. The V end was cut by 3 bases, the J end by 0 bases, with 9 bases between. This CDR3 is CASSFTGSSGANVLTF. CDR3 nucleotide sequence: TGTGCCAGCAGCTTCACAGGGAGCTCTGGGGCCAACGTCCTGACTTTC.

This clonotype was found a few times. The rearrangement uses TRBV5-1 and TRBJ1-1, with D hard to call. The germline V and J ends were trimmed by 2 bases and 1 base, with 9 bases remaining between them. Germline values: CDR1 SGHRS, CDR2 YFSETQ. This CDR3 is built from 14 residues. The CDR3 loop is CASSFRTPNTEAFF. Written as DNA, the CDR3 is TGCGCCAGCAGCTTCCGTACACCGAACACTGAAGCTTTCTTT.

This clonotype was counted ten times or more. The rearrangement links TRBV29-1 to TRBJ2-2; D is unresolved. This CDR3 spans 13 amino acids. Looked up from germline, CDR1 is SQVTM and CDR2 is ANQGSEA. Trimming shortened V by 3 bases and J by 3 bases, and 8 bases separated the two germline ends. CDR3: CSVDEKYTGELFF. The CDR3, as DNA: TGCAGCGTTGATGAGAAGTACACCGGGGAGCTGTTTTTT.

Many counts were recorded for this clonotype. The genes are TRBV28 and TRBJ1-1; D gene uncertain. Germline values: CDR1 MDHEN, CDR2 SYDVKM. The CDR3 runs to 11 residues. V was pared by 10 bases and J by 5 bases, with 11 bases between. As DNA, the CDR3 is TGTGCCATCTCCGGTTGGACTGAAGCTTTCTTT. It specifies CAISGWTEAFF.

This clonotype was counted many times. The J gene is TRBJ2-1, the V gene TRBV2; 12 nucleotides match TRBD2. Germline assignment: CDR1 SNHLY and CDR2 FYNNEI. The CDR3 sequence is 16 residues long. J gave up 8 bases and V 1 base, and 6 bases lay outside the gene matches. The DNA for the CDR3 is TGTGCCAGCAGTGAAGGACTAGCGGGAGTTCAGTATGAGCAGTTCTTC. Protein sequence: CASSEGLAGVQYEQFF.

This clonotype occurred many times. Written as DNA, the CDR3 is TGCAGTGCCAGCGTGGCAGGGTCGTCGGAAAAACTGTTTTTT. This translates into CSASVAGSSEKLFF. The genes are TRBV20-1 and TRBJ1-4, with D tentatively TRBD1 (5 bases). Trimming cost V 6 bases and J 8 bases, with 19 bases left between them. This CDR3 region has 14 residues. Germline V gene data show CDR1 as DFQATT and CDR2 as SNEGSKA (reference sequence).

This clonotype was detected many times. The V gene is TRBV27, the J gene TRBJ1-6; D perhaps matches TRBD1 (5 bases). The V end lost 6 bases, the J end lost 0 bases, and 15 bases lay between the germline ends. The CDR3 loop spans 17 amino acids. CDR1 is MNHEY, CDR2 SMNVEV, per germline (reference sequence). The CDR3 DNA follows: TGTGCCAGCAGACAGCTTTTCGACAGCTCCTATAATTCACCCCTCCACTTT. Its protein is CASRQLFDSSYNSPLHF.

The chain recombines TRBV4-3 with TRBJ2-1, with 9 bases identical to TRBD2. There are 16 residues in the CDR3. From germline, CDR1 is LGHNA and CDR2 YSLEER. J gave up 5 bases and V 4 bases, and 9 bases lay outside the gene matches. Here the CDR3 DNA reads TGCGCCAGCAGCCGACAACCTAGCGGGGCCGACAATGAGCAGTTCTTC. Its translation: CASSRQPSGADNEQFF.

This clonotype appeared many times. The chain joins TRBV20-1 to TRBJ1-1; D is unclear. The CDR3 contains 13 residues. CDR1 and CDR2 (germline): DFQATT, SNEGSKA (reference sequence). Trimming stripped 2 bases from V and 4 bases from J, with 11 bases between. The CDR3 spells CSARNQEATEAFF. The CDR3 bases are TGCAGTGCTAGAAATCAGGAGGCCACTGAAGCTTTCTTT.

As to this clonotype: A much larger clone differs by one base, so this may be a read error. The gene calls are TRBV20-1 and TRBJ2-1; 8 positions agree with TRBD2. CDR3 length: 17 residues. Per germline, CDR1 DFQATT and CDR2 SNEGSKA (reference sequence). The CDR3 is CSARPSVLAASYNEQLF. CDR3 DNA sequence: TGCAGTGCTAGACCTAGCGTACTAGCGGCCTCCTACAATGAGCAGCTCTTC.

This clonotype was detected many times. The chain carries TRBV6-5 and TRBJ2-1; no firm D call. The V gene's germline CDR1 is MNHEY and CDR2 SVGAGI. The CDR3 runs 12 residues. V was shortened by 0 bases and J by 6 bases, with 3 bases between the two germline ends. The CDR3 DNA is TGTGCCAGCAGTTACTCGTTCAATGAGCAGTTCTTC. Residues: CASSYSFNEQFF.